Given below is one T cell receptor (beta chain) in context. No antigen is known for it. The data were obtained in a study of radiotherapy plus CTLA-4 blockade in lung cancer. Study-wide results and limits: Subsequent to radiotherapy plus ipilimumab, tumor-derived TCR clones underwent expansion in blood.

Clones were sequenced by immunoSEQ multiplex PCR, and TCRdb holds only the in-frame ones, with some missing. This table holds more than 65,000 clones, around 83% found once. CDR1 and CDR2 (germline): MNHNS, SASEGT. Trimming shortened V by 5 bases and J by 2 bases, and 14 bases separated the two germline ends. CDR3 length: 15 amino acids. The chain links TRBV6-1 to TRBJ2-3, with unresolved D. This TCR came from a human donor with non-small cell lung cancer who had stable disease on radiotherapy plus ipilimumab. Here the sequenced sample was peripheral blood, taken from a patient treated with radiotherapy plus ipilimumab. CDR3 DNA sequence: TGTGCCAGCAGTTTACTCGGCTCTGACACAGATACGCAGTATTTT. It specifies CASSLLGSDTDTQYF.